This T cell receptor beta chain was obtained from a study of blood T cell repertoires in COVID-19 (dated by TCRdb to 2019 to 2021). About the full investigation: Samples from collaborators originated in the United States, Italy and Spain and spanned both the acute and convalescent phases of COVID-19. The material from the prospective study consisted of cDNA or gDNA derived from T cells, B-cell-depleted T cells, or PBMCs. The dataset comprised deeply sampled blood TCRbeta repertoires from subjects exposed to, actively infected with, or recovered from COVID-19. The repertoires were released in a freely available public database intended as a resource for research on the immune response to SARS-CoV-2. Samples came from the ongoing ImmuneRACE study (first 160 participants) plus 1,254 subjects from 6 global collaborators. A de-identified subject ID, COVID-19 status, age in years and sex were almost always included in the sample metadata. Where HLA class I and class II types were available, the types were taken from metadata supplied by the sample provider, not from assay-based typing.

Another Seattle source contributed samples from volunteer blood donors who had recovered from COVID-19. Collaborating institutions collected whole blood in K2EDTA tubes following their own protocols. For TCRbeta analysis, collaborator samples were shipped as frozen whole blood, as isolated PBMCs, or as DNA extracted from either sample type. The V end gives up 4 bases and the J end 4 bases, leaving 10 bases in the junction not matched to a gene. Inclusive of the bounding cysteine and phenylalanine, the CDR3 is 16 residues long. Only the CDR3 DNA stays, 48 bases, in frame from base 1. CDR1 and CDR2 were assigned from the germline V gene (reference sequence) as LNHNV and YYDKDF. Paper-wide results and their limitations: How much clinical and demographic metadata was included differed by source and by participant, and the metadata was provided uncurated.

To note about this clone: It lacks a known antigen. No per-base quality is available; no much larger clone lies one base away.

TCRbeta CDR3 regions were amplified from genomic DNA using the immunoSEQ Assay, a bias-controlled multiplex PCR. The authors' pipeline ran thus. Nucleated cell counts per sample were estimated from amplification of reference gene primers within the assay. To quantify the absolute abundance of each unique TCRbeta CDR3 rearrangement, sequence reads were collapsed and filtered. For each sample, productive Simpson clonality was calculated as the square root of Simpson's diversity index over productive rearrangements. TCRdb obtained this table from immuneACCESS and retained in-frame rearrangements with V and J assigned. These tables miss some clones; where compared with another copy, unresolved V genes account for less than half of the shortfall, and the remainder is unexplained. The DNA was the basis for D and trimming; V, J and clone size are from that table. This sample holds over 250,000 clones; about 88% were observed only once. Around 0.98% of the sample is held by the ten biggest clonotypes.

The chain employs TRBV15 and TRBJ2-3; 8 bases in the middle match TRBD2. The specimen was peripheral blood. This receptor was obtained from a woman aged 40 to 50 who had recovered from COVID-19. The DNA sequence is TGTGCCACCAGCACCCACCCCGGGAGGGGGTCAGATACGCAGTATTTT. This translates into CATSTHPGRGSDTQYF.